This TCR beta chain stems from a study of shared clonotypes between healthy human individuals. Study-level findings and limits: The study's rarefaction showed incomplete sorted-subset sequencing despite large depth.

Comment on this clone: Its antigen is still unknown.

CDR1 SGHTA and CDR2 FQGNSA come from the germline V gene. CDR3 length equals 13 residues. V lost 5 bases, J lost 10 bases, and 10 bases stayed unmatched. The data were produced by immunoSEQ multiplex PCR, yet TCRdb's version contains in-frame clones alone and is incomplete. Among about 1.1 million clones, 60% to 85% were seen once, and the ten largest hold more than 0.85%. Each donor was a Caucasian adult residing in Nashville, Tennessee. The chain combines TRBV7-2 with TRBJ1-2; 7 bases are a match to TRBD1. Sequencing was done on a sample of memory CD4+ T cells from PBMCs. Subset given: CD45RA-negative fraction. This receptor was identified in a man aged 18 to 30 in good health. Some clones in this sample may be carry-over from other donors' samples. The CDR3 nucleotides read TGTGCCAGCAGCCTCGACAGGGTGGTGTCCTACACCTTC. As protein: CASSLDRVVSYTF. Full variable domain (remainder filled in from reference TRBV7-2 and TRBJ1-2): GAGVSQSPSNKVTEKGKDVELRCDPISGHTALYWYRQSLGQGLEFLIYFQGNSAPDKSGLPSDRFSAERTGGSVSTLTIQRTQQEDSAVYLCASSLDRVVSYTFGSGTRLTVV.